These 31 T cell receptor beta chains came from one sample sequenced in a study of early T cells in non-severe SARS-CoV-2 infection. From the 5' RACE reads, TCRdb called clonotypes with MiXCR, one entry per CDR3 protein. The data show about 80,000 distinct CDR3 sequences, 9% to 15% seen once. Source: whole blood, taken at baseline. These receptors originate from an adult who was a healthcare worker with PCR-confirmed SARS-CoV-2 infection or an uninfected control (not recorded which). The donor label of this sample is uncertain.

J is TRBJ2-5 and V is TRBV3-1; D call uncertain. Between the trimmed V and J ends, which lost 1 base and 5 bases, there was a span of 20 bases. The CDR3 spans 17 residues. CDR1 is LGHDT, CDR2 YNNKEL, per germline (reference sequence). CDR3 in amino acids: CASSQAPPGLGLETQYF. The CDR3 DNA reads as TGTGCCAGCAGCCAAGCGCCTCCGGGCCTAGGATTGGAGACCCAGTACTTC.

This clonotype was seen only a few times. The chain joins TRBV5-6 to TRBJ2-1; maybe TRBD2 (5 bases). Trimming stripped 2 bases from V and 2 bases from J, with 11 bases between. Germline CDR1 and CDR2: SGHDT and YYEEEE. The CDR3 is made up of 15 amino acids. CDR3 nucleotides: TGTGCCAGCAGCTTTGCGGGCGGGCCCTACAATGAGCAGTTCTTC. Translation gives CASSFAGGPYNEQFF.

This clonotype was seen more than once but under ten times. The J gene is TRBJ1-2, the V gene TRBV7-6, with TRBD1 matching over 7 bases. Germline CDR1 reads SGHVS; CDR2 reads FNYEAQ. J lost 7 bases, V lost 0 bases, and 8 bases had no gene match. There are 15 residues in the CDR3. Written as DNA, the CDR3 is TGTGCCAGCAGCTTAGCGCCGTTGGACAGGTCTGGCTACACCTTC. Amino acid sequence: CASSLAPLDRSGYTF.

V gene TRBV7-2 combines with J gene TRBJ1-3; tentatively, D is TRBD1 (5 bases). Germline assignment: CDR1 SGHTA and CDR2 FQGNSA. This CDR3 is built from 16 residues. V lost 2 bases to trimming and J lost 2 bases, with 13 bases between them. This CDR3 is CASSLYGAGTGNTIYF. DNA of the CDR3: TGTGCCAGCAGCTTATATGGCGCAGGGACTGGAAACACCATATATTTT.

The sample holds a few counts of this clonotype. The chain carries TRBV10-3 and TRBJ2-3, with D tentatively TRBD1 (6 bases). Per the germline V gene, CDR1 is ENHRY and CDR2 is SYGVKD. V lost 2 bases and J lost 10, with 25 bases in between. There are 17 residues in the CDR3. The DNA of the CDR3 is TGTGCCATCAGTGAGGTTGGGGGACCAAACACAGGGATGTCGCAGTATTTT. It encodes CAISEVGGPNTGMSQYF.

V gene TRBV12-3 or TRBV12-4 combines with J gene TRBJ2-7; 15 bases map to TRBD2. V shed 5 bases and J 0 bases; nucleotides not matched to a gene: 8. This CDR3 region has 18 residues. CDR3 sequence: CASSAGTSGGIFSYEQYF. DNA of the CDR3: TGTGCCAGCAGTGCCGGGACTAGCGGGGGGATCTTCTCCTACGAGCAGTACTTC.

J is TRBJ1-1 and V is TRBV9; D is unresolved. The germline gives CDR1 SGDLS, CDR2 YYNGEE. The V and J ends lost 4 bases and 1 base respectively, with 17 bases between them. The CDR3 loop spans 16 amino acids. CDR3 amino acids: CASSPWRSGENTEAFF. DNA of the CDR3: TGTGCCAGCAGCCCCTGGAGGAGCGGGGAGAACACTGAAGCTTTCTTT.

This clonotype was seen a handful of times. The CDR3 nucleotides read TGTGCTAGTGGTTTGTATTTGGGAGGACAGAGAGACTATGGCTACACCTTC. Protein: CASGLYLGGQRDYGYTF. The V and J genes are TRBV12-5 and TRBJ1-2; D is possibly TRBD1 (6 bases). The CDR3 contains 17 residues. Per germline, CDR1 LGHNT and CDR2 FRNRAP. V was cut by 2 bases and J by 3 bases, with 19 bases left in between.

The chain employs TRBV15 and TRBJ1-6; the D gene is possibly TRBD1 (5 bases). CDR1 is LNHNV and CDR2 is YYDKDF in the germline V gene (reference sequence). The CDR3 has 12 residues. The V end was cut by 0 bases, the J end by 16 bases, with 10 bases between. CDR3 residues: CATSRDRGTLHF. The CDR3 nucleotides read TGTGCCACCAGCAGAGATCGGGGGACGCTCCACTTT.

In its sample, this clonotype was seen a few times. The chain couples TRBV12-3 or TRBV12-4 to TRBJ2-1; D is perhaps TRBD2 (6 bases). The CDR3 contains 11 residues. V lost 6 bases and J 11 bases, leaving 11 bases between the germline ends. The DNA of the CDR3 is TGTGCCAGCAGCCGCGGGACCCAGCAGTTCTTC. Its protein product is CASSRGTQQFF.

This rearrangement joins TRBV6-6 to TRBJ2-7; a weak D match, TRBD1 (5 bases). CDR3 size: 13 residues. Deletions cut 7 bases from V and 4 bases from J, with 14 bases between. Germline lookup yields CDR1 MNHNY and CDR2 SVGAGI (reference sequence). The CDR3 DNA sequence: TGTGCCAGCAAAACCCCACCAGGGTACGAGCAGTACTTC. Translated, it gives CASKTPPGYEQYF.

This rearrangement joins TRBV7-6 to TRBJ2-1; 10 nucleotides agree with TRBD2. Germline values: CDR1 SGHVS, CDR2 FNYEAQ. The CDR3 extends over 18 amino acids. J was trimmed by 0 bases and V by 3 bases; bases with no gene match: 8. The CDR3 spells CASSFDGLAAYSYNEQFF. Here the CDR3 DNA reads TGTGCCAGCAGCTTCGATGGACTAGCGGCCTACTCCTACAATGAGCAGTTCTTC.

This clonotype has just a few counts. The V gene is TRBV7-8, the J gene TRBJ2-7; tentatively, D is TRBD2 (5 bases). Germline assignment: CDR1 SGHVS and CDR2 FQNEAQ. The CDR3 loop spans 15 amino acids. V shed 8 bases and J shed 0 bases, with 17 bases lying between them. The CDR3 bases are TGTGCCAGCGTCAGTAGGAGGTCCAGCTCCTACGAGCAGTACTTC. Translation gives CASVSRRSSSYEQYF.

This clonotype was seen many times. The chain combines TRBV18 with TRBJ2-1; the match to TRBD2 covers 7 bases. Germline lookup yields CDR1 KGHSH and CDR2 LQKENI. The junction had 11 bases not matched to a gene; V was cut back by 3 bases and J by 9 bases. The length of the CDR3 is 15 residues. CDR3 sequence: CASSPMAGEGSEQFF. The CDR3 nucleotides are TGTGCCAGCTCACCTATGGCGGGAGAGGGAAGTGAGCAGTTCTTC. Drawing the rest from reference TRBV18 and TRBJ2-1, the complete variable domain is NAGVMQNPRHLVRRRGQEARLRCSPMKGHSHVYWYRQLPEEGLKFMVYLQKENIIDESGMPKERFSAEFPKEGPSILRIQQVVRGDSAAYFCASSPMAGEGSEQFFGPGTRLTVL.

The chain recombines TRBV7-6 with TRBJ1-2; D may be TRBD1 (5 bases). This CDR3 region has 19 residues. Trimming removed 1 base from V and 4 bases from J, with 25 bases in between. CDR1 SGHVS and CDR2 FNYEAQ come from the germline V gene. The CDR3 loop is CASSLERSGGRFSPYGYTF. The CDR3 coding sequence is TGTGCCAGCAGCTTAGAACGTTCGGGGGGGAGATTTTCACCCTATGGCTACACCTTC.

Many counts were recorded for this clonotype. The rearrangement uses TRBV3-1 and TRBJ1-5; a weak D match, TRBD1 (5 bases). Trimming stripped 4 bases from V and 4 bases from J, with 11 bases between. This CDR3 has 14 amino acids. CDR1 and CDR2 from the germline V gene are LGHDT and YNNKEL (reference sequence). The CDR3 reads CASSLSGGNQPQHF. The CDR3 nucleotides are TGTGCCAGCAGCCTATCGGGGGGAAATCAGCCCCAGCATTTT.

This clonotype was detected only a few times. This chain links TRBV6-1 with TRBJ2-2; 13 nucleotides align to TRBD2. Germline V gives CDR1 MNHNS, CDR2 SASEGT. With 0 bases clipped from V and 4 bases from J, the junction kept 14 bases outside the gene matches. CDR3 length: 21 residues. The CDR3 loop reads CASSEALRGLAGVSGTGELFF. The CDR3 coding sequence is TGTGCCAGCAGTGAAGCGCTTCGAGGACTAGCGGGAGTTTCGGGCACCGGGGAGCTGTTTTTT.

The table lists this clonotype with a few counts. The V and J genes are TRBV7-2 and TRBJ1-1; D is unclear. The CDR3 extends over 16 amino acids. Germline CDR1 SGHTA, CDR2 FQGNSA. Trimming cost V 5 bases and J 5 bases, with 21 bases left between them. The CDR3 protein is CASSLGAPPPRTEAFF. DNA of the CDR3: TGTGCCAGCAGCCTCGGAGCCCCACCCCCGAGGACTGAAGCTTTCTTT.

This clonotype was found a few times. This rearrangement joins TRBV6-2 or TRBV6-3 to TRBJ1-2, with 9 bases that match TRBD1. This CDR3 spans 13 amino acids. Germline-derived CDR1 and CDR2 are MNHEY and SVGEGT. Losses at the gene ends were 6 bases for V and 9 bases for J; bases not matched to a gene: 8. CDR3 in DNA: TGTGCCAGCAGGTCTGTCGGGACAGGGAGCTACACCTTC. Protein product: CASRSVGTGSYTF.

The sample holds a few counts of this clonotype. The chain is built from TRBV9 and TRBJ2-1, with D possibly TRBD2 on 6 matching bases. Germline CDR1 and CDR2: SGDLS and YYNGEE. Trimming removed 6 bases from V and 5 bases from J, with 24 bases in between. The CDR3 is 17 residues long. The CDR3 loop is CASTYYRAGWEDNEQFF. Here the CDR3 DNA reads TGTGCCAGCACCTACTACCGGGCGGGATGGGAGGACAATGAGCAGTTCTTC.

A few counts support this clonotype. This chain connects TRBV25-1 to TRBJ2-1; 7 positions agree with TRBD1. V lost 6 bases to trimming and J lost 9 bases; unmatched junction nucleotides: 11. Germline loops: CDR1 MGHDK, CDR2 SYGVNS. The CDR3 sequence is 14 residues long. CDR3 coding DNA: TGTGCCAGCAGAGGACAGGCGGTTGGAGGTGAGCAGTTCTTC. Its protein is CASRGQAVGGEQFF.

This clonotype was seen repeatedly, ten times or more. The chain couples TRBV5-1 to TRBJ2-7; 12 bases match TRBD2. CDR1 and CDR2 from the germline V gene are SGHRS and YFSETQ. V trimming: 4 bases; J trimming: 5 bases; junction bases outside the gene matches: 4. CDR3 length: 14 amino acids. The CDR3 DNA reads as TGCGCCAGCAGCGGACTAGCGGGACCCCACGAGCAGTACTTC. It codes for CASSGLAGPHEQYF.

This clonotype was counted between two and nine times. The chain joins TRBV27 to TRBJ2-7, with D uncertain. The germline V gene has CDR1 MNHEY and CDR2 SMNVEV (reference sequence). V dropped 0 bases and J dropped 3 bases, with 9 bases sitting between them. The CDR3 is 14 residues long. The CDR3: CASSLSGRFYEQYF. CDR3 DNA sequence: TGTGCCAGCAGTTTATCGGGCCGTTTCTACGAGCAGTACTTC.

This chain connects TRBV6-1 to TRBJ1-3; perhaps TRBD1 as D (5 bases). V was shortened by 8 bases and J by 4 bases, with 18 bases between the two germline ends. Germline V gene data show CDR1 as MNHNS and CDR2 as SASEGT. This CDR3 region has 15 residues. CDR3 bases: TGTGCCAGCGGGGGGAGGTCCACGCAGGGAAACACCATATATTTT. It codes for CASGGRSTQGNTIYF.

This clonotype was observed at least ten times. V and J are TRBV10-3 and TRBJ1-1; D not resolved. Germline loops: CDR1 ENHRY, CDR2 SYGVKD. Trimming removed 3 bases from V and 3 bases from J, with 2 bases in between. The CDR3 totals 11 residues. CDR3 in amino acids: CAISDYTEAFF. CDR3 nucleotides: TGTGCCATCAGTGATTACACTGAAGCTTTCTTT.

This chain uses TRBV2 with TRBJ1-5; no clear D. Germline CDR1 is SNHLY and CDR2 is FYNNEI. V lost 2 bases and J 7 bases, leaving 6 bases between the germline ends. CDR3 size: 12 residues. CDR3 loop: CASSETWQPQHF. Here the CDR3 DNA reads TGTGCCAGCAGTGAAACTTGGCAGCCCCAGCATTTT.

This clonotype appeared many times. This chain links TRBV7-2 with TRBJ2-3; the D gene is possibly TRBD1 (5 bases). The germline V and J ends were trimmed by 8 bases and 4 bases, with 16 bases remaining between them. There are 14 residues in the CDR3. Germline V gene sequence: CDR1 SGHTA, CDR2 FQGNSA. CDR3 DNA sequence: TGTGCCAGCGGCGCAGGGTCGGTGGCAGATACGCAGTATTTT. This translates into CASGAGSVADTQYF.

The J gene is TRBJ1-1, the V gene TRBV27; possible D gene TRBD1, 6 bases. Per the germline V gene, CDR1 is MNHEY and CDR2 is SMNVEV (reference sequence). The CDR3 is 14 amino acids. The V gene lost 6 bases and the J gene lost 1 base, with 12 bases spanning the gap. Written as DNA, the CDR3 is TGTGCCAGCAGAACCGGGACACCGAACACTGAAGCTTTCTTT. Protein sequence: CASRTGTPNTEAFF.

The chain combines TRBV9 with TRBJ2-1; weak D call: TRBD2 (6 bases). Per germline, CDR1 SGDLS and CDR2 YYNGEE. This CDR3 is 15 amino acids long. V was pared by 4 bases and J by 8 bases, with 19 bases between. As DNA, the CDR3 is TGTGCCAGCAGCCCCCACTCCAGGACGGGGGATGAGCAGTTCTTC. It codes for CASSPHSRTGDEQFF.

The chain recombines TRBV6-5 with TRBJ2-7, with 7 nucleotides matching TRBD1. The CDR3 sequence is 15 residues long. Germline trimming cut 0 bases from V and 4 bases from J; bases unmatched to any gene: 6. Germline V gene data show CDR1 as MNHEY and CDR2 as SVGAGI. The CDR3 loop reads CASSYSGGKVYEQYF. The CDR3 nucleotides are TGTGCCAGCAGTTACTCAGGGGGCAAAGTGTACGAGCAGTACTTC.

At least ten counts were recorded for this clonotype. The chain recombines TRBV18 with TRBJ1-2, with D uncertain. Germline loops: CDR1 KGHSH, CDR2 LQKENI. Trimming shortened V by 2 bases and J by 8 bases, and 12 bases separated the two germline ends. The CDR3 has 13 amino acids. The CDR3 region has the DNA TGTGCCAGCTCACCAGGTGCGGGTAAAGGCTACACCTTC. This sequence encodes CASSPGAGKGYTF. Complete variable domain (other parts from reference TRBV18 and TRBJ1-2): NAGVMQNPRHLVRRRGQEARLRCSPMKGHSHVYWYRQLPEEGLKFMVYLQKENIIDESGMPKERFSAEFPKEGPSILRIQQVVRGDSAAYFCASSPGAGKGYTFGSGTRLTVV.